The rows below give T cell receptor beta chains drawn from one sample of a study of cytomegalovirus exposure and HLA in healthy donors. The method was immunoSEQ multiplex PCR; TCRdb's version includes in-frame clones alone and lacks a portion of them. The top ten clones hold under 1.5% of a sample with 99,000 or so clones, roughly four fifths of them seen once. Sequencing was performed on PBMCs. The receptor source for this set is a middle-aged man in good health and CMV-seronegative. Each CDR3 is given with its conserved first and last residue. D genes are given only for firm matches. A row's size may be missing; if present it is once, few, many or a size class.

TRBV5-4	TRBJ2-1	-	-	TGTGCCAGCGGTCACCGGACTGAAAAACATGAGCAGTTCTTC	CASGHRTEKHEQFF
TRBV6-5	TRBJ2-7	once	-	TGTGCCAGCAGTCAGACGGGATACCCCTACGAGCAGTACTTC	CASSQTGYPYEQYF
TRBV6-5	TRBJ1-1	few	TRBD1	TGTGCCAGCAGGGGACAGTTAAAGAACACTGAAGCTTTCTTT	CASRGQLKNTEAFF
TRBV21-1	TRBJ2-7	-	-	TGTGCCAGCAGCAAAGATAGCGGGACTCCCTCCTACGAGCAGTACTTC	CASSKDSGTPSYEQYF
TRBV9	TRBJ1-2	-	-	TGTGCCAGCAGCCCGAGTCGGGGAGGGGGCTACACCTTC	CASSPSRGGGYTF
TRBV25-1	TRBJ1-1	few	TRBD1	TGTGCCAGCAGTGCGGGACAGTCGGGCACTGAAGCTTTCTTT	CASSAGQSGTEAFF
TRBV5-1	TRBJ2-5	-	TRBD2	TGCGCCAGCAGGACAGGCGGGGGGGCCTTAGGGGAGACCCAGTACTTC	CASRTGGGALGETQYF
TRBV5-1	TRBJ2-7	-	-	TGCGCCAGCAGCTTGGCCGGGGGAGTTTACGAGCAGTACTTC	CASSLAGGVYEQYF
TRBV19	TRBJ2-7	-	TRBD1	TGTGCCAGTAGTACCGGGACAGGGGGCTTCGAGCAGTACTTC	CASSTGTGGFEQYF
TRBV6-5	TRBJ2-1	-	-	TGTGCCAGCAGTTACTTGGGAGCGAGTGACAATGAGCAGTTCTTC	CASSYLGASDNEQFF
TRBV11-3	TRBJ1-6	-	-	TGTGCCAGCAGCTTCCGGTCGAATTCACCCCTCCACTTT	CASSFRSNSPLHF
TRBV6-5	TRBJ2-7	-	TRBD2	TGTGCCAGCAGTGGGGGACTAGCGGGGCCTTACGAGCAGTACTTC	CASSGGLAGPYEQYF
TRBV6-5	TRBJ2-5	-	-	TGTGCCAGCAGTTACGATGAGTCCCAGTACTTC	CASSYDESQYF
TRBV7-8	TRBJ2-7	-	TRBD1	TGTGCCAGCAGCTTGGGACAGGACGAGCAGTACTTC	CASSLGQDEQYF
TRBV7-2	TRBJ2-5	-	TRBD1	TGTGCCAGCAGCCGGGACAGGGGAGAGACCCAGTACTTC	CASSRDRGETQYF